This note documents a single TCR beta chain sequence. CDR3 length: 16 amino acids. The V gene's germline CDR1 is LNHDA and CDR2 SQIVND (reference sequence). The V end lost 3 bases, the J end lost 1 base, and 13 bases lay between the germline ends. The assay was immunoSEQ multiplex PCR, and TCRdb's table has in-frame clones only and misses some. The data show 110,000 to 150,000 clones, approximately 91% seen once. This record belongs to a study of T cell responses to AZD1222 COVID-19 vaccine. The sample here was peripheral blood, taken 28 days after the second AZD1222 dose. This TCR was sampled from an adult who received the AZD1222 COVID-19 vaccine. The chain couples TRBV19 to TRBJ1-5, with D possibly TRBD1 on 5 matching bases. CDR3: CASSILGRGSNQPQHF. The DNA of the CDR3 is TGTGCCAGTAGTATTTTGGGAAGGGGAAGCAATCAGCCCCAGCATTTT.